Listed below are T cell receptor beta chains from one sample, sequenced in a study of siplizumab effects on memory and regulatory T cells. The assay was immunoSEQ multiplex PCR, and TCRdb's table has in-frame clones only and misses some. The sample records tens of thousands of clones, 93% being singletons. Sequenced sample: CD8+ T cells sorted from blood. All receptors come from a human donor in good health. CDR3s include the opening cysteine and the closing phenylalanine or tryptophan. A D gene is named only where the DNA matches it firmly. Part of the rows lack a size; the others show once, few, many or a class for expanded clones.

j_call | clone_size | d_call | v_call | cdr3_aa | cdr3_nt
TRBJ2-7 | NA | NA | TRBV7-2 | CASSFLDEQYF | TGTGCCAGCAGCTTTCTGGACGAGCAGTACTTC
TRBJ1-3 | once | NA | TRBV7-2 | CASSGRASGNTIYF | TGTGCCAGCAGTGGCAGGGCCTCTGGAAACACCATATATTTT
TRBJ2-7 | NA | TRBD1 | TRBV27 | CASSHEGTGVPYEQYF | TGTGCCAGCAGCCACGAGGGGACAGGGGTCCCCTACGAGCAGTACTTC
TRBJ1-6 | once | NA | TRBV5-6 | CASSGGDAGFNSPLHF | TGTGCCAGCAGCGGGGGAGATGCGGGTTTTAATTCACCCCTCCACTTT
TRBJ1-4 | NA | TRBD1 | TRBV13 | CASSGGQVREKLFF | TGTGCCAGCAGCGGGGGACAGGTGCGGGAAAAACTGTTTTTT
TRBJ1-1 | NA | NA | TRBV19 | CASSISGGLNTEAFF | TGTGCCAGTAGTATTTCTGGCGGACTAAACACTGAAGCTTTCTTT
TRBJ2-1 | NA | NA | TRBV5-6 | CASSFDGIDEQFF | TGTGCCAGCAGCTTCGATGGAATCGATGAGCAGTTCTTC
TRBJ2-3 | NA | TRBD2 | TRBV27 | CASRTLLAQSTDTQYF | TGTGCCAGCAGAACATTACTAGCGCAAAGCACAGATACGCAGTATTTT
TRBJ2-7 | NA | NA | TRBV23-1 | CASSLPPGREQYF | TGCGCCAGCAGTCTGCCACCCGGACGCGAGCAGTACTTC
TRBJ1-4 | once | TRBD1 | TRBV6-5 | CASGQGNEKLFF | TGTGCCAGCGGACAGGGTAATGAAAAACTGTTTTTT
TRBJ2-5 | NA | NA | TRBV6-5 | CASSLGRNVKETQYF | TGTGCCAGCAGTCTGGGACGAAATGTTAAAGAGACCCAGTACTTC
TRBJ1-1 | NA | TRBD1 | TRBV27 | CASSLDRGNTEAFF | TGTGCCAGCAGTTTAGACAGGGGAAACACTGAAGCTTTCTTT
TRBJ2-5 | NA | TRBD1 | TRBV9 | CASSARTGTGHQETQYF | TGTGCCAGCAGCGCCCGAACCGGGACAGGGCACCAAGAGACCCAGTACTTC
TRBJ2-3 | NA | TRBD2 | TRBV7-9 | CASTNLAGESTDTQYF | TGTGCCAGCACCAATCTAGCGGGAGAGAGCACAGATACGCAGTATTTT
TRBJ1-6 | NA | NA | TRBV27 | CASSLLGRGDSPLHF | TGTGCCAGCAGTTTACTGGGAAGGGGGGATTCACCCCTCCACTTT
TRBJ1-2 | once | NA | TRBV9 | CASSVAGGTNYGYTF | TGTGCCAGCAGCGTAGCTGGAGGGACTAACTATGGCTACACCTTC
TRBJ2-7 | NA | NA | TRBV30 | CAWRGRIKSYEQYF | TGTGCCTGGAGGGGACGGATTAAATCCTACGAGCAGTACTTC
TRBJ2-3 | NA | TRBD2 | TRBV5-4 | CASSLGTSGRWNTDTQYF | TGTGCCAGCAGCTTGGGAACTAGCGGGAGGTGGAACACAGATACGCAGTATTTT
TRBJ2-7 | few | NA | TRBV7-6 | CASSLGNEQYF | TGTGCCAGCAGCCTAGGGAACGAGCAGTACTTC
TRBJ1-6 | NA | NA | TRBV27 | CASSFEYNSPLHF | TGTGCCAGCAGTTTTGAGTATAATTCACCCCTCCACTTT
TRBJ2-7 | NA | NA | TRBV5-5 | CASSLAGVYEQYF | TGTGCCAGCAGCTTGGCCGGAGTCTACGAGCAGTACTTC
TRBJ1-2 | NA | NA | TRBV19 | CASSSAGRGYGYTF | TGTGCCAGTAGTTCGGCAGGGCGGGGGTATGGCTACACCTTC
TRBJ1-2 | NA | TRBD1 | TRBV18 | CASSPDRGRGYTF | TGTGCCAGCTCACCCGACAGGGGACGAGGCTACACCTTC
TRBJ2-3 | NA | NA | TRBV2 | CANQQGVTDTQYF | TGTGCAAACCAGCAGGGAGTCACAGATACGCAGTATTTT
TRBJ2-1 | NA | NA | TRBV4-3 | CASSQDGLPYMGGEQFF | TGCGCCAGCAGCCAAGATGGGCTGCCCTACATGGGAGGTGAGCAGTTCTTC
TRBJ1-1 | NA | NA | TRBV5-1 | CASSLAGDTEAFF | TGCGCCAGCAGCTTAGCCGGGGACACTGAAGCTTTCTTT
TRBJ2-7 | NA | NA | TRBV27 | CASSLSLRYEQYF | TGTGCCAGCAGTTTAAGTTTACGGTACGAGCAGTACTTC
TRBJ2-2 | NA | TRBD2 | TRBV30 | CAWTAGGPGELFF | TGTGCCTGGACCGCGGGGGGGCCCGGGGAGCTGTTTTTT
TRBJ2-5 | NA | NA | TRBV21-1 | CASSGDGQGVEETQYF | TGTGCCAGCAGCGGGGACGGGCAGGGAGTCGAAGAGACCCAGTACTTC
TRBJ2-5 | NA | NA | TRBV7-3 | CASSSGGQETQYF | TGTGCCAGCAGCTCCGGGGGACAAGAGACCCAGTACTTC
TRBJ2-6 | NA | TRBD1 | TRBV5-1 | CASRKTGANSGANVLTF | TGCGCCAGCAGAAAGACAGGGGCGAACTCTGGGGCCAACGTCCTGACTTTC
TRBJ1-2 | NA | TRBD1 | TRBV19 | CASSTGTALSYGYTF | TGTGCCAGTAGTACCGGGACAGCATTATCCTATGGCTACACCTTC
TRBJ2-5 | NA | TRBD2 | TRBV9 | CASSVASSGGQETQYF | TGTGCCAGCAGCGTAGCTTCCAGCGGGGGGCAAGAGACCCAGTACTTC
TRBJ2-2 | NA | NA | TRBV6-5 | CASSKRETGELFF | TGTGCCAGCAGTAAGAGGGAAACCGGGGAGCTGTTTTTT
TRBJ2-7 | NA | TRBD1 | TRBV2 | CASSEAKGTGNYEQYF | TGTGCCAGCAGTGAAGCGAAAGGGACAGGGAACTACGAGCAGTACTTC
TRBJ2-1 | NA | TRBD2 | TRBV27 | CASSFLDGRSPDNEQFF | TGTGCCAGCAGTTTTTTGGACGGGAGGTCCCCAGACAATGAGCAGTTCTTC
TRBJ1-2 | NA | NA | TRBV27 | CASSLSGPGNYGYTF | TGTGCCAGCAGTTTATCGGGGCCGGGGAACTATGGCTACACCTTC
TRBJ1-1 | NA | NA | TRBV4-3 | CASSQDWRDPNTEAFF | TGCGCCAGCAGCCAAGATTGGAGGGACCCAAACACTGAAGCTTTCTTT
TRBJ2-3 | NA | NA | TRBV7-2 | CASSLVSTDTQYF | TGTGCCAGCAGCTTAGTGAGCACAGATACGCAGTATTTT
TRBJ2-3 | NA | NA | TRBV9 | CASSVTPSDTQYF | TGTGCCAGCAGCGTAACCCCTTCAGATACGCAGTATTTT
TRBJ2-5 | NA | TRBD1 | TRBV11-3 | CASSLDQPGGWETQYF | TGTGCCAGCAGCTTAGATCAGCCAGGGGGCTGGGAGACCCAGTACTTC
TRBJ2-1 | NA | NA | TRBV11-2 | CASSLGFGGYNEQFF | TGTGCCAGCAGCTTAGGCTTTGGGGGGTACAATGAGCAGTTCTTC
TRBJ1-4 | NA | NA | TRBV5-6 | CASSYGRVDNEKLFF | TGTGCCAGCAGCTATGGGCGTGTGGATAATGAAAAACTGTTTTTT
TRBJ2-3 | NA | NA | TRBV15 | CATSRGSTDTQYF | TGTGCCACCAGCAGAGGGTCCACAGATACGCAGTATTTT